What follows is one T cell receptor beta chain and its context. Its cognate antigen is unknown. V dropped 3 bases and J dropped 3; count of bases not matched to a gene: 6. The CDR3 consists of 16 residues. Germline-derived CDR1 and CDR2 are SEHNR and FQNEAQ (reference sequence). The data derive from a study of T cell repertoires in cytomegalovirus infection. Overall study context: Matching HLA type, along with CMV infection, was indicated by public TCR beta signatures.

TCRdb called the reads again in MiXCR, with one record for every CDR3 protein. The sample has about 24,000 distinct CDR3 sequences, 20% to 25% seen once. Study results and caveats: People with CMV and the relevant HLA were identified by cumulative public TCR beta family frequency. In two of eight donors, the top clonotype was HLA-C-restricted CMV-specific.

This specimen was CD8+ T cells from cultured PBMCs, taken from culture after CMV antigen stimulation. The rearrangement joins TRBV7-9 to TRBJ2-1; 9 bases line up with TRBD2. This clonotype was sampled from a human donor in good health (CMV status not recorded). Some clones in this sample may be carry-over from other donors' samples. The CDR3 is CASSLMGLADYNEQFF. The CDR3 region has the DNA TGTGCCAGCAGCTTGATGGGACTAGCCGACTACAATGAGCAGTTCTTC.